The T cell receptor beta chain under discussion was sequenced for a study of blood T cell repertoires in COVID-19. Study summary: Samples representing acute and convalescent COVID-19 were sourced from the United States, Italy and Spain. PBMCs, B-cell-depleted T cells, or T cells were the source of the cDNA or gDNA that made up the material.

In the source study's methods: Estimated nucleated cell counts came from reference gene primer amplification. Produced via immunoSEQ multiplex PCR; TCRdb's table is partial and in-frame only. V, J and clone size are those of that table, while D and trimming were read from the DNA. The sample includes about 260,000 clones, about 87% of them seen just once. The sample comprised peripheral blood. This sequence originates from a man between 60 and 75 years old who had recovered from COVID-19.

DNA for the CDR3: TGCGCCAGCAGCTTGGTGGAGGGGAGCTCCTACGAGCAGTACTTC. Its protein product is CASSLVEGSSYEQYF. V is TRBV5-1 and J is TRBJ2-7; TRBD2 might be the D (6 bases). The V and J ends lost 0 bases and 0 bases respectively, with 10 bases between them. Germline V CDR1 and CDR2: SGHRS, YFSETQ. The CDR3 loop spans 15 amino acids.